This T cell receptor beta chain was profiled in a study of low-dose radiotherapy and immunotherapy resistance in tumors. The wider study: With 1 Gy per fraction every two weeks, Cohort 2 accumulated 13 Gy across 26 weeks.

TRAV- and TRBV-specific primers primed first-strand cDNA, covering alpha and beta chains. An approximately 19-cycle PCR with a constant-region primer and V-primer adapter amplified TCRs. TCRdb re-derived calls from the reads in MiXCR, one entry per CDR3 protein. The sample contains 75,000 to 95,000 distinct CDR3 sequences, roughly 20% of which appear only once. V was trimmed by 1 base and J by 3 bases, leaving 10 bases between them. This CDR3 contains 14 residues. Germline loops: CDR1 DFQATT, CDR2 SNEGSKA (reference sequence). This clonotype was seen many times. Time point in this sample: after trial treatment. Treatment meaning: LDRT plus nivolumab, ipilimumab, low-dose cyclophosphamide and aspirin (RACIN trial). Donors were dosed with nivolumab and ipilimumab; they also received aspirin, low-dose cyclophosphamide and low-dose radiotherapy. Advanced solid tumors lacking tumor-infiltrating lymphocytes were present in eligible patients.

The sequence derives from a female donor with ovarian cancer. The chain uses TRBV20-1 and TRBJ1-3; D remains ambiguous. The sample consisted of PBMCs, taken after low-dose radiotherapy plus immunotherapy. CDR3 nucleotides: TGCAGTGCTAGAGGGCCCGGCTATGGAAACACCATATATTTT. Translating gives CSARGPGYGNTIYF.